These 26 T cell receptor beta chains share one sample of origin, sequenced in a study of beta chain features in type 1 diabetes (dated by TCRdb to the late 2010s). Overall study results and their limits: Type 1 diabetes patients showed a moderate but significant shortening of TCRB CDR3 length in all four CD4+ subsets.

The antigens these receptors bind are not known. Libraries came from the immunoSEQ multiplex PCR assay. The High Capacity cDNA Reverse Transcription Kit was used to reverse transcribe all of the isolated RNA, meaning that expressed TCRB transcripts were what got sequenced. The table was pulled from immuneACCESS by TCRdb, which kept in-frame rearrangements only. Such tables lose some clones; where checked, under half of the loss comes from unresolved V genes, and the rest has no known cause. A total of a few hundred thousand clones appear in this sample, 14% of them only once. The ten most abundant clones make up 0.015% to 0.02% of the sample. Sequenced material: naive CD4+ T cells from blood. Interpreted using the paper, the cell subset or site label stands for: true naive CD4+ T cells. The source is a man under 40 with type 1 diabetes.

The chain employs TRBV19 and TRBJ2-1, with 14 nucleotides matching TRBD2. The CDR3 runs to 17 residues. J lost 9 bases, V lost 5 bases, and 12 bases had no gene match. The germline gives CDR1 LNHDA, CDR2 SQIVND (reference sequence). Here the CDR3 DNA reads TGTGCCAGTAGTGTAAGACTAGCGGGAGGGCATTTCGGTGAGCAGTTCTTC. The encoded protein is CASSVRLAGGHFGEQFF.

There are a few counts of this clone. V usage is TRBV10-3 and J usage is TRBJ2-7, with D possibly being TRBD2 (5 bases). Germline assignment: CDR1 ENHRY and CDR2 SYGVKD. The CDR3 sequence is 13 residues long. Trimming removed 0 bases at V and 2 bases at J, with 5 bases between. Here the CDR3 DNA reads TGTGCCATCAGTGAGTCCGGGGCCTACGAGCAGTACTTC. Translated, it gives CAISESGAYEQYF.

The genes are TRBV7-6 and TRBJ1-2; TRBD1 is a possible D gene (5 bases). V lost 2 bases and J 0 bases, leaving 10 bases between the germline ends. Germline V gene sequence: CDR1 SGHVS, CDR2 FNYEAQ. The CDR3 extends over 15 amino acids. CDR3 sequence reads: CASSLFTGANYGYTF. The DNA of the CDR3 is TGTGCCAGCAGCTTATTTACAGGAGCTAACTATGGCTACACCTTC.

This clone was seen a few times. V usage is TRBV4-2 and J usage is TRBJ2-5; perhaps TRBD2 as D (6 bases). The germline V gene encodes CDR1 LGHNA and CDR2 YNFKEQ. This CDR3 spans 14 amino acids. Trimming took off 6 bases at V and 10 bases at J, with 21 bases between the two ends. Here the CDR3 reads CASSGGVGDGGQYF. Written as DNA, the CDR3 is TGTGCCAGCAGTGGCGGGGTTGGGGACGGTGGCCAGTACTTC.

This clone was observed a few times. The rearrangement uses TRBV5-6 and TRBJ2-4; D is perhaps TRBD2 (5 bases). Trimming shortened V by 4 bases and J by 6 bases, and 14 bases separated the two germline ends. This CDR3 contains 14 residues. The germline CDR1 and CDR2 sequences are SGHDT and YYEEEE. CDR3 sequence (DNA): TGTGCCAGCAGCCAAGACGGAGGAGGAAACATTCAGTACTTC. Translating gives CASSQDGGGNIQYF.

This clone turned up a few times. The DNA of the CDR3 is TGTGCCAGCAGAAGCCTTCGGACGGAGGACACAGATACGCAGTATTTT. This encodes CASRSLRTEDTDTQYF. The chain has TRBV27 and TRBJ2-3; a possible D gene is TRBD2 (5 bases). The CDR3 length is 16 residues. V was pared by 6 bases and J by 2 bases, with 18 bases between. Germline V gene data show CDR1 as MNHEY and CDR2 as SMNVEV (reference sequence).

Here the CDR3 DNA reads TGCGCCAGCAGCCAGGCCGGGACAGGCTCCTACGAGCAGTACTTC. This codes for CASSQAGTGSYEQYF. The chain carries TRBV4-3 and TRBJ2-7, with 8 nucleotides matching TRBD1. The CDR3 consists of 15 residues. Germline CDR1 LGHNA, CDR2 YSLEER. V trimming: 3 bases; J trimming: 0 bases; junction bases outside the gene matches: 4.

This chain links TRBV29-1 with TRBJ2-1; the match to TRBD1 covers 10 bases. The CDR3 spans 13 residues. Germline CDR1 SQVTM, CDR2 ANQGSEA. The trim removed 6 bases at V and 5 bases at J, leaving 4 bases unmatched. CDR3 loop: CSVGTGANNEQFF. The DNA for the CDR3 is TGCAGCGTGGGGACAGGGGCGAACAATGAGCAGTTCTTC.

This clone has just a few counts. The chain uses TRBV18 and TRBJ2-1; 8 bases are a match to TRBD1. This CDR3 is built from 13 residues. CDR1 and CDR2 from the germline V gene are KGHSH and LQKENI. The V gene end was trimmed by 2 bases and the J gene end by 10 bases; junction bases not matched to a gene: 4. In DNA form, the CDR3 reads TGTGCCAGCTCACCAGGACAGGGATACGAGCAGTTCTTC. Encoded protein: CASSPGQGYEQFF. Full variable domain (rest looked up from reference TRBV18 and TRBJ2-1): NAGVMQNPRHLVRRRGQEARLRCSPMKGHSHVYWYRQLPEEGLKFMVYLQKENIIDESGMPKERFSAEFPKEGPSILRIQQVVRGDSAAYFCASSPGQGYEQFFGPGTRLTVL.

CDR3 sequence reads: CASRSAGKSTDTQYF. The CDR3 DNA is TGTGCCAGCAGATCCGCCGGTAAATCCACAGATACGCAGTATTTT. The chain employs TRBV28 and TRBJ2-3, with D unclear. CDR1 is MDHEN and CDR2 is SYDVKM in the germline V gene. V was cut by 6 bases and J by 2 bases, with 15 bases left in between. CDR3 length: 15 amino acids.

In the case of this clone: The sample contains more than one DNA sequence encoding this CDR3. V and J are TRBV18 and TRBJ1-5, with 7 positions matching TRBD1. The CDR3 is 14 residues long. Per the germline V gene, CDR1 is KGHSH and CDR2 is LQKENI. Unmatched junction bases numbered 1, after V lost 1 base and J lost 4 bases. CDR3 in DNA: TGTGCCAGCTCACCACGGGACAGTAATCAGCCCCAGCATTTT. This encodes CASSPRDSNQPQHF.

There are a few counts of this clone. The rearrangement links TRBV2 to TRBJ2-5; TRBD1 is a possible D gene (5 bases). Trimming took off 9 bases at V and 2 bases at J, with 10 bases between the two ends. Germline CDR1 SNHLY, CDR2 FYNNEI. The CDR3 runs 12 residues. CDR3 amino acids: CASIRQQETQYF. The CDR3 region has the DNA TGTGCCAGTATAAGACAGCAAGAGACCCAGTACTTC.

The CDR3: CASSPFEGVRGTYGYTF. In DNA form, the CDR3 reads TGTGCCAGCAGTCCTTTTGAAGGGGTCAGGGGCACCTATGGCTACACCTTC. V and J are TRBV14 and TRBJ1-2, with D tentatively TRBD1 (6 bases). The CDR3 is 17 residues long. The germline V and J ends were trimmed by 6 bases and 4 bases, with 24 bases remaining between them. Germline loops: CDR1 SGHDN, CDR2 FVKESK.

Only a few counts were recorded for this clone. The genes are TRBV30 and TRBJ1-2; tentative D call: TRBD1 (6 bases). Deletions cut 7 bases from V and 8 bases from J, with 26 bases between. Germline CDR1 and CDR2: GTSNPN and SVGIG (reference sequence). The length of the CDR3 is 15 residues. In nucleotides, the CDR3 is TGTGCCTCGAAAACTTCGGGACACCCGGCGGAGGGCTACACCTTC. This gives the protein CASKTSGHPAEGYTF.

The rearrangement uses TRBV27 and TRBJ2-2, with D unclear. The V gene's germline CDR1 is MNHEY and CDR2 SMNVEV (reference sequence). This CDR3 has 19 residues. Trimming removed 2 bases at V and 1 base at J, with 20 bases between. Written as DNA, the CDR3 is TGTGCCAGCAGTTTAACTGCTGGCAGGCTCCCATGGAACACCGGGGAGCTGTTTTTT. Its translation: CASSLTAGRLPWNTGELFF.

V is TRBV2 and J is TRBJ1-2; 11 nucleotides match TRBD1. The CDR3 spans 17 residues. Trimming removed 2 bases from V and 6 bases from J; junction bases left unmatched: 11. CDR1 and CDR2 from the germline V gene are SNHLY and FYNNEI. The CDR3 here is CASSEKGSGQGVHGYTF. Here the CDR3 DNA reads TGTGCCAGCAGTGAAAAGGGATCGGGACAGGGGGTACATGGCTACACCTTC.

The chain links TRBV6-1 to TRBJ2-3, with D possibly TRBD1 on 6 matching bases. There are 13 residues in the CDR3. The ends were cut back, 3 bases at V and 6 bases at J, with 10 bases in the middle. Germline-derived CDR1 and CDR2 are MNHNS and SASEGT. CDR3 sequence (DNA): TGTGCCAGCAGTGAGATTACAGGGGATACGCAGTATTTT. This translates into CASSEITGDTQYF.

This clone has only a few counts. The genes are TRBV28 and TRBJ2-5, with TRBD2 matching 10 bases. Trimming at V came to 9 bases and at J to 6 bases, leaving 7 bases not matched to a gene. This CDR3 is 13 amino acids long. Germline CDR1 MDHEN, CDR2 SYDVKM. The CDR3 spells CASRSGRRQTQYF. The CDR3 nucleotides are TGTGCCAGTCGTAGCGGGAGGCGACAGACCCAGTACTTC.

This clone came up a few times. The chain has TRBV6-5 and TRBJ2-7, with D possibly being TRBD1 (6 bases). CDR1 MNHEY and CDR2 SVGAGI come from the germline V gene. Trimming stripped 0 bases from V and 3 bases from J, with 12 bases between. CDR3 size: 15 residues. The DNA of the CDR3 is TGTGCCAGCAGTTACTCGGGGGCGTGGGGCTACGAGCAGTACTTC. Translating it yields CASSYSGAWGYEQYF.

Only a few counts were recorded for this clone. An end of the junction differs from the germline gene, which may be a read error. Here the CDR3 DNA reads TGTGCCAGCAGCGAGACAGGACCCGGAGAGCTGTTTTTT. It encodes CASSETGPGELFF. The V call is TRBV9, the J call TRBJ2-2; TRBD1 is a possible D gene (6 bases). Per the germline V gene, CDR1 is SGDLS and CDR2 is YYNGEE. CDR3 length equals 13 residues.

This clone was observed a handful of times. The chain couples TRBV6-6 to TRBJ2-5; D might be TRBD1 (5 bases). The CDR3 loop spans 14 amino acids. Germline CDR1 and CDR2: MNHNY and SVGAGI (reference sequence). V was shortened by 4 bases and J by 2 bases, with 11 bases between the two germline ends. Here the CDR3 DNA reads TGTGCCAGCAGTTCCACGACAGTTCAAGAGACCCAGTACTTC. This gives the protein CASSSTTVQETQYF.

The V and J genes are TRBV9 and TRBJ1-1; TRBD1 might be the D (6 bases). The germline V gene encodes CDR1 SGDLS and CDR2 YYNGEE. Deletions cut 3 bases from V and 3 bases from J, with 21 bases between. This CDR3 is built from 17 residues. The CDR3 nucleotides are TGTGCCAGCAGCGCCCCAACCGGGACAAAGAGATACACTGAAGCTTTCTTT. It codes for CASSAPTGTKRYTEAFF.

In this sample, this clone turned up a few times. The chain has TRBV7-9 and TRBJ1-5, with a tentative D call TRBD1 (5 bases). V lost 9 bases and J lost 0, with 9 bases in between. Germline CDR1 reads SEHNR; CDR2 reads FQNEAQ (reference sequence). The length of the CDR3 is 13 residues. CDR3 sequence (DNA): TGTGCCAGTCAGGGTGATAGCAATCAGCCCCAGCATTTT. Protein: CASQGDSNQPQHF.

Regarding this clone: Relative to the germline gene, one junction end is altered; a read error may explain this. Here the CDR3 DNA reads TGTGCCAGCAGTTTGATTACAGGGGGCGGGCCCGCTGACTTT. Translated: CASSLITGGGPADF. The chain has TRBV6-5 and TRBJ1-1; 9 nucleotides line up with TRBD1. CDR1 and CDR2 (germline): MNHEY, SVGAGI. The CDR3 extends over 14 amino acids.

In its sample, this clone was seen a few times. The gene calls are TRBV11-2 and TRBJ2-1, with no clear D. V lost 2 bases to trimming and J lost 9 bases, with 11 bases between them. CDR1 and CDR2 from the germline V gene are SGHAT and FQNNGV. This CDR3 has 13 amino acids. Here the CDR3 reads CASSLWLRGEQFF. The CDR3 coding sequence is TGTGCCAGCAGCTTATGGCTCCGAGGTGAGCAGTTCTTC.

This chain joins TRBV28 and TRBJ1-2; tentative D call: TRBD1 (5 bases). Germline CDR1 reads MDHEN; CDR2 reads SYDVKM. This CDR3 has 15 residues. V shed 7 bases and J shed 3 bases, with 18 bases lying between them. CDR3 nucleotides: TGTGCCAGCAACCCTTACCTAACAGGATACTATGGCTACACCTTC. Amino acids: CASNPYLTGYYGYTF.